These T cell receptor beta chains were read from a single sample in a study of OX40 agonist ivuxolimab in advanced cancers. This table comes from immunoSEQ multiplex PCR, and its TCRdb copy is limited to in-frame clones, with some not included. The table records roughly 61,000 clones, about 86% of them present only once. The sequencing here drew on CD4+ or CD8+ T cells sorted from blood, taken in a trial of the OX40 agonist ivuxolimab. The receptors derive from an adult with an advanced solid tumor such as melanoma, head and neck, liver or kidney cancer. The CDR3 runs from the conserved cysteine through the conserved F or W. A D gene is named only where the DNA matches it firmly. Clone size is given for some rows only: seen once, a few or many times, or a class if the clone is expanded.

clone_size: once; d_call: TRBD1; v_call: TRBV7-2; j_call: TRBJ1-1; cdr3_aa: CASSSQTGMGTEAFF; cdr3_nt: TGTGCCAGCAGCTCCCAGACAGGGATGGGTACTGAAGCTTTCTTT
clone_size: few; d_call: .; v_call: TRBV2; j_call: TRBJ2-7; cdr3_aa: CASSGGSHTSYEQYF; cdr3_nt: TGTGCCAGCAGTGGGGGCAGCCACACCTCCTACGAGCAGTACTTC
clone_size: .; d_call: .; v_call: TRBV5-1; j_call: TRBJ2-7; cdr3_aa: CASSFGETYEQYF; cdr3_nt: TGCGCCAGCAGCTTTGGGGAGACATACGAGCAGTACTTC
clone_size: .; d_call: .; v_call: TRBV4-3; j_call: TRBJ2-2; cdr3_aa: CASSQGGDGELFF; cdr3_nt: TGCGCCAGCAGCCAAGGGGGGGACGGGGAGCTGTTTTTT
clone_size: .; d_call: TRBD1; v_call: TRBV6-5; j_call: TRBJ2-7; cdr3_aa: CASSPGQGYAYEQYF; cdr3_nt: TGTGCCAGCAGTCCGGGACAGGGTTATGCCTACGAGCAGTACTTC
clone_size: .; d_call: .; v_call: TRBV25-1; j_call: TRBJ2-5; cdr3_aa: CASSGWGLAEQETQYF; cdr3_nt: TGTGCCAGCAGTGGGTGGGGGCTAGCGGAACAAGAGACCCAGTACTTC
clone_size: .; d_call: TRBD2; v_call: TRBV7-2; j_call: TRBJ2-7; cdr3_aa: CASSRDSGTAQYF; cdr3_nt: TGTGCCAGCAGCAGGGATAGCGGGACCGCGCAGTACTTC
clone_size: .; d_call: TRBD1; v_call: TRBV19; j_call: TRBJ2-7; cdr3_aa: CASSKGHDRVEQYF; cdr3_nt: TGTGCCAGTAGTAAGGGCCACGACAGGGTCGAGCAGTACTTC
clone_size: .; d_call: TRBD1; v_call: TRBV6-1; j_call: TRBJ1-2; cdr3_aa: CASSAGTANYGYTF; cdr3_nt: TGTGCCAGCAGTGCCGGGACAGCAAACTATGGCTACACCTTC
clone_size: few; d_call: .; v_call: TRBV30; j_call: TRBJ1-1; cdr3_aa: CAWSKGVNTEAFF; cdr3_nt: TGTGCCTGGAGTAAGGGGGTGAACACTGAAGCTTTCTTT
clone_size: once; d_call: .; v_call: TRBV5-1; j_call: TRBJ2-5; cdr3_aa: CASSLWNRQETQYF; cdr3_nt: TGCGCCAGCAGCTTGTGGAACAGACAAGAGACCCAGTACTTC
clone_size: .; d_call: .; v_call: TRBV4-3; j_call: TRBJ2-3; cdr3_aa: CASSQDLPAGSRADTQYF; cdr3_nt: TGCGCCAGCAGCCAAGATCTCCCGGCCGGGAGTCGTGCAGATACGCAGTATTTT
clone_size: .; d_call: TRBD2; v_call: TRBV4-1; j_call: TRBJ2-1; cdr3_aa: CASSQPAGLAHNEQFF; cdr3_nt: TGCGCCAGCAGCCAACCGGCGGGACTAGCGCACAATGAGCAGTTCTTC
clone_size: .; d_call: .; v_call: TRBV7-2; j_call: TRBJ2-3; cdr3_aa: CASSRDARQDTQYF; cdr3_nt: TGTGCCAGCAGCCGGGATGCTAGGCAAGATACGCAGTATTTT
clone_size: .; d_call: .; v_call: TRBV7-9; j_call: TRBJ2-3; cdr3_aa: CASGSPSPDTQYF; cdr3_nt: TGTGCCAGCGGATCCCCATCCCCAGATACGCAGTATTTT
clone_size: .; d_call: .; v_call: TRBV7-2; j_call: TRBJ2-1; cdr3_aa: CASSLELGEQFF; cdr3_nt: TGTGCCAGCAGCTTAGAACTAGGTGAGCAGTTCTTC
clone_size: .; d_call: .; v_call: TRBV30; j_call: TRBJ1-3; cdr3_aa: CAWDNSVSGNTIYF; cdr3_nt: TGTGCCTGGGATAACTCTGTCTCTGGAAACACCATATATTTT
clone_size: .; d_call: .; v_call: TRBV30; j_call: TRBJ1-4; cdr3_aa: CAGRGSGEILFF; cdr3_nt: TGTGCCGGACGGGGGAGCGGTGAAATACTGTTTTTT
clone_size: .; d_call: TRBD1; v_call: TRBV7-2; j_call: TRBJ1-2; cdr3_aa: CASSLSWGGRGNGYTF; cdr3_nt: TGTGCCAGCAGCTTAAGTTGGGGTGGCAGGGGGAATGGCTACACCTTC
clone_size: once; d_call: .; v_call: TRBV15; j_call: TRBJ2-7; cdr3_aa: CATSSGDPSSYEQYF; cdr3_nt: TGTGCCACCAGCAGTGGGGACCCCAGCTCCTACGAGCAGTACTTC
clone_size: .; d_call: .; v_call: TRBV6-1; j_call: TRBJ1-3; cdr3_aa: CASSLRVASGNTIYF; cdr3_nt: TGTGCCAGCAGCCTTAGAGTCGCATCTGGAAACACCATATATTTT
clone_size: .; d_call: TRBD2; v_call: TRBV15; j_call: TRBJ2-5; cdr3_aa: CATSSGKTSGEETQYF; cdr3_nt: TGTGCCACCAGCAGTGGAAAGACTAGCGGGGAAGAGACCCAGTACTTC
clone_size: .; d_call: .; v_call: TRBV5-4; j_call: TRBJ1-3; cdr3_aa: CASSLEGRFSGNTIYF; cdr3_nt: TGTGCCAGCAGCTTGGAGGGACGGTTCTCTGGAAACACCATATATTTT
clone_size: once; d_call: .; v_call: TRBV27; j_call: TRBJ2-5; cdr3_aa: CASSPSGPGETQYF; cdr3_nt: TGTGCCAGCAGTCCGTCGGGCCCTGGAGAGACCCAGTACTTC
clone_size: .; d_call: TRBD1; v_call: TRBV19; j_call: TRBJ1-1; cdr3_aa: CASSRTGTGNTEAFF; cdr3_nt: TGTGCCAGTAGTAGAACCGGGACAGGGAACACTGAAGCTTTCTTT
clone_size: .; d_call: .; v_call: TRBV4-3; j_call: TRBJ2-4; cdr3_aa: CASSQEAVIAKNIQYF; cdr3_nt: TGCGCCAGCAGCCAAGAAGCAGTTATAGCCAAAAACATTCAGTACTTC
clone_size: .; d_call: .; v_call: TRBV28; j_call: TRBJ2-2; cdr3_aa: CASSFVTGELFF; cdr3_nt: TGTGCCAGCAGTTTTGTGACCGGGGAGCTGTTTTTT
clone_size: once; d_call: TRBD2; v_call: TRBV7-2; j_call: TRBJ2-3; cdr3_aa: CASSDRTSGTQYF; cdr3_nt: TGTGCCAGCAGCGACCGGACTAGTGGTACGCAGTATTTT
clone_size: .; d_call: .; v_call: TRBV19; j_call: TRBJ1-5; cdr3_aa: CASSLRTVTGNQPQHF; cdr3_nt: TGTGCCAGTAGCCTCCGGACAGTCACTGGGAATCAGCCCCAGCATTTT
clone_size: .; d_call: TRBD1; v_call: TRBV19; j_call: TRBJ1-2; cdr3_aa: CASSPTGEGNYGYTF; cdr3_nt: TGTGCCAGTAGCCCGACAGGGGAGGGTAACTATGGCTACACCTTC
clone_size: .; d_call: TRBD2; v_call: TRBV7-9; j_call: TRBJ2-5; cdr3_aa: CASSRPFSGGAQETQYF; cdr3_nt: TGTGCCAGCAGCCGGCCCTTTAGCGGGGGGGCCCAAGAGACCCAGTACTTC
clone_size: .; d_call: .; v_call: TRBV18; j_call: TRBJ1-2; cdr3_aa: CASSPDENYGYTF; cdr3_nt: TGTGCCAGCTCACCGGACGAGAACTATGGCTACACCTTC
clone_size: .; d_call: .; v_call: TRBV30; j_call: TRBJ1-5; cdr3_aa: CAWSVRGLNQPQHF; cdr3_nt: TGTGCCTGGAGTGTACGGGGGCTGAATCAGCCCCAGCATTTT
clone_size: .; d_call: .; v_call: TRBV10-1; j_call: TRBJ1-2; cdr3_aa: CACSDSPNYGYTF; cdr3_nt: TGCGCCTGCTCGGACAGTCCCAACTATGGCTACACCTTC
clone_size: .; d_call: TRBD1; v_call: TRBV14; j_call: TRBJ2-1; cdr3_aa: CASSQESRGLFDNEQFF; cdr3_nt: TGTGCCAGCAGCCAAGAATCCAGGGGGCTTTTTGACAATGAGCAGTTCTTC
clone_size: .; d_call: .; v_call: TRBV7-6; j_call: TRBJ2-2; cdr3_aa: CASSLEGGRNTGELFF; cdr3_nt: TGTGCCAGCAGCTTAGAGGGGGGGCGGAACACCGGGGAGCTGTTTTTT
clone_size: .; d_call: .; v_call: TRBV7-4; j_call: TRBJ1-3; cdr3_aa: CASSSRKGNTIYF; cdr3_nt: TGTGCCAGCAGCTCCCGCAAAGGAAACACCATATATTTT
clone_size: .; d_call: TRBD2; v_call: TRBV2; j_call: TRBJ2-5; cdr3_aa: CASSGLAGSFQETQYF; cdr3_nt: TGTGCCAGCAGTGGGCTAGCGGGGTCATTCCAAGAGACCCAGTACTTC
clone_size: few; d_call: .; v_call: TRBV7-8; j_call: TRBJ1-3; cdr3_aa: CASSLRRGGTGNTIYF; cdr3_nt: TGTGCCAGCAGCTTACGCCGGGGGGGCACAGGAAACACCATATATTTT
clone_size: .; d_call: TRBD2; v_call: TRBV5-1; j_call: TRBJ2-2; cdr3_aa: CASSGRTSGILGTGELFF; cdr3_nt: TGCGCCAGCAGCGGCCGGACTAGCGGGATATTGGGGACCGGGGAGCTGTTTTTT
clone_size: .; d_call: TRBD1; v_call: TRBV14; j_call: TRBJ2-2; cdr3_aa: CASSQDWRTGGTGELFF; cdr3_nt: TGTGCCAGCAGCCAAGACTGGAGGACAGGGGGTACCGGGGAGCTGTTTTTT
clone_size: .; d_call: TRBD1; v_call: TRBV11-2; j_call: TRBJ1-4; cdr3_aa: CASSARQGLNEKLFF; cdr3_nt: TGTGCCAGCAGCGCCCGACAGGGATTAAATGAAAAACTGTTTTTT
clone_size: .; d_call: .; v_call: TRBV7-3; j_call: TRBJ2-1; cdr3_aa: CASSLTWPRDDRGYNEQFF; cdr3_nt: TGTGCCAGCAGCTTAACGTGGCCGCGGGATGACCGGGGATACAATGAGCAGTTCTTC
clone_size: few; d_call: TRBD2; v_call: TRBV10-3; j_call: TRBJ2-5; cdr3_aa: CAISGQAGGEETQYF; cdr3_nt: TGTGCCATCAGTGGTCAAGCGGGGGGGGAAGAGACCCAGTACTTC
clone_size: once; d_call: TRBD1; v_call: TRBV18; j_call: TRBJ1-1; cdr3_aa: CASSPPVQGGNTEAFF; cdr3_nt: TGTGCCAGCTCACCACCGGTTCAGGGGGGAAACACTGAAGCTTTCTTT
clone_size: .; d_call: TRBD2; v_call: TRBV2; j_call: TRBJ2-7; cdr3_aa: CASSLYIAGAGYEQYF; cdr3_nt: TGTGCCAGCAGCTTATATATAGCGGGAGCGGGGTACGAGCAGTACTTC
clone_size: .; d_call: TRBD2; v_call: TRBV5-4; j_call: TRBJ2-3; cdr3_aa: CASRLAGGRTDTQYF; cdr3_nt: TGTGCCAGCAGATTAGCGGGGGGTCGCACAGATACGCAGTATTTT
clone_size: .; d_call: .; v_call: TRBV10-3; j_call: TRBJ2-5; cdr3_aa: CAISGQPQETQYF; cdr3_nt: TGTGCCATCAGTGGACAACCGCAAGAGACCCAGTACTTC
clone_size: .; d_call: TRBD1; v_call: TRBV16; j_call: TRBJ2-5; cdr3_aa: CASSQDRGETQYF; cdr3_nt: TGTGCCAGCAGCCAGGACAGGGGAGAGACCCAGTACTTC
clone_size: .; d_call: .; v_call: TRBV5-1; j_call: TRBJ1-5; cdr3_aa: CASSLDAPSNQPQHF; cdr3_nt: TGCGCCAGCAGCTTGGACGCACCTAGCAATCAGCCCCAGCATTTT
clone_size: .; d_call: TRBD1; v_call: TRBV28; j_call: TRBJ1-3; cdr3_aa: CASTWTGSSGNTIYF; cdr3_nt: TGTGCCAGCACCTGGACAGGGAGCTCTGGAAACACCATATATTTT
clone_size: .; d_call: TRBD1; v_call: TRBV5-1; j_call: TRBJ1-2; cdr3_aa: CASSSPSGTGGNYGYTF; cdr3_nt: TGCGCCAGCAGCTCACCCTCCGGGACAGGGGGCAACTATGGCTACACCTTC
clone_size: .; d_call: TRBD2; v_call: TRBV7-8; j_call: TRBJ2-7; cdr3_aa: CASSSPGLARNEQYF; cdr3_nt: TGTGCCAGCAGCTCACCGGGACTAGCGAGGAACGAGCAGTACTTC
clone_size: .; d_call: .; v_call: TRBV5-6; j_call: TRBJ2-4; cdr3_aa: CASSLVGQGALDKNIQYF; cdr3_nt: TGTGCCAGCAGCTTGGTTGGGCAGGGAGCCTTAGACAAAAACATTCAGTACTTC
clone_size: .; d_call: TRBD1; v_call: TRBV29-1; j_call: TRBJ2-3; cdr3_aa: CSVRQGGTDTQYF; cdr3_nt: TGCAGCGTTCGACAGGGGGGCACAGATACGCAGTATTTT
clone_size: .; d_call: .; v_call: TRBV29-1; j_call: TRBJ2-7; cdr3_aa: CSVWVSPREQYF; cdr3_nt: TGCAGCGTTTGGGTCAGCCCGAGGGAGCAGTACTTC